The clone carrying this TCR beta chain was observed many times. This specimen belongs to a study of T-cell memory formation after mild COVID-19. CDR3 length: 12 residues. The V end lost 2 bases, the J end lost 5 bases, and 4 bases lay between the germline ends. Germline CDR1 reads MNHEY; CDR2 reads SVGEGT. In TCRdb, the 5' RACE reads were re-called with MiXCR into one record per CDR3 protein. The sample yields 300,000 to 400,000 distinct CDR3 sequences, 15% to 20% seen once. The chain joins TRBV6-2 or TRBV6-3 to TRBJ2-1; no reliable D call. This clonotype originated in a man in his late teens or twenties who had mild COVID-19 (a few samples of this study predate the infection). Cell type and time point are not known. Material for sequencing was PBMCs or a T cell subset sorted from them (not recorded which). The chain's CDR3 is CASSYPHNEQFF. The CDR3 nucleotides read TGTGCCAGCAGTTACCCCCACAATGAGCAGTTCTTC.